A single sample gave rise to the 20 T cell receptor beta chains below, sequenced in a study of cytomegalovirus exposure and HLA in healthy donors (dated 2017 in TCRdb). The library was prepared using the immunoSEQ multiplex PCR assay. For the multiplex PCR, a mixture combining 60 forward primers for TCR Vbeta segments and 13 reverse primers for TCR Jbeta segments was used. In its TCRdb copy, this immuneACCESS table keeps in-frame sequences only and misses some clones. Where compared with another copy, unresolved V genes explain less than half of these, and the others have no known cause. In this sample the table shows about 150,000 clones, about two thirds of which occur a single time. Approximately 1.8% of the sample lies in the top ten. Source material: PBMCs. All receptors come from a woman aged 18-35 years in good health and CMV-seronegative.

This chain's CDR3 is CAWSVATGLQPQHF. Here the CDR3 DNA reads TGTGCCTGGAGTGTAGCCACAGGTCTACAGCCCCAGCATTTT. The gene calls are TRBV30 and TRBJ1-5; tentatively, D is TRBD1 (5 bases). Germline V CDR1 and CDR2: GTSNPN, SVGIG (reference sequence). The CDR3 length is 14 residues. The germline V and J ends were trimmed by 0 bases and 7 bases, with 13 bases remaining between them.

V gene TRBV5-6 combines with J gene TRBJ2-7; 10 bases align to TRBD2. Germline lookup yields CDR1 SGHDT and CDR2 YYEEEE. The CDR3 runs 16 residues. The V gene end was trimmed by 0 bases and the J gene end by 4 bases; junction bases not matched to a gene: 7. CDR3 protein: CASSLDLAGVSYEQYV. The CDR3, as DNA: TGTGCCAGCAGCTTGGATCTAGCGGGAGTCTCGTACGAGCAGTACGTC.

In DNA, the CDR3 is TGTGCCAGCAGCCCAGGGTTGGGTGGTGAGCAGTTCTTC. Translation: CASSPGLGGEQFF. This rearrangement joins TRBV11-3 to TRBJ2-1, with D possibly TRBD1 on 5 matching bases. The germline CDR1 and CDR2 sequences are SGHNT and YENEEA. The CDR3 length is 13 residues. V lost 5 bases to trimming and J lost 9 bases, with 14 bases between them.

This sequence joins TRBV5-1 and TRBJ1-6; tentatively, D is TRBD1 (6 bases). The CDR3 has 15 amino acids. Per the germline V gene, CDR1 is SGHRS and CDR2 is YFSETQ. Trimming removed 4 bases from V and 2 bases from J, with 10 bases in between. The CDR3, as DNA: TGCGCCAGCAGCGCTGACAGGCCCTATAATTCACCCCTCCACTTT. This encodes CASSADRPYNSPLHF.

The chain couples TRBV5-1 to TRBJ2-7; weak D call: TRBD2 (5 bases). CDR1 SGHRS and CDR2 YFSETQ come from the germline V gene. This CDR3 contains 13 residues. The V end lost 4 bases, the J end lost 3 bases, and 11 bases lay between the germline ends. CDR3: CASSGGLNYEQYF. CDR3 in DNA: TGCGCCAGCAGCGGAGGTTTAAACTACGAGCAGTACTTC.

The CDR3 nucleotides read TGCAGCGTTCCAAATACCGGGACTGAAGCTTTCTTT. It translates to CSVPNTGTEAFF. The chain is built from TRBV29-1 and TRBJ1-1; D ambiguous. The germline V gene encodes CDR1 SQVTM and CDR2 ANQGSEA. Deletions cut 5 bases from V and 5 bases from J, with 12 bases between. The CDR3 has 12 amino acids.

The chain employs TRBV11-3 and TRBJ1-2; 8 positions agree with TRBD1. CDR1 and CDR2 from the germline V gene are SGHNT and YENEEA. The CDR3 extends over 12 amino acids. Germline trimming cut 5 bases from V and 6 bases from J; bases unmatched to any gene: 2. CDR3 DNA sequence: TGTGCCAGCAGCGTGGACAGGGATGGCTACACCTTC. This encodes CASSVDRDGYTF. Filled out from reference TRBV11-3 and TRBJ1-2, the complete variable domain reads EAGVVQSPRYKIIEKKQPVAFWCNPISGHNTLYWYLQNLGQGPELLIRYENEEAVDDSQLPKDRFSAERLKGVDSTLKIQPAELGDSAVYLCASSVDRDGYTFGSGTRLTVV.

In its sample, this clone was seen once. V and J are TRBV7-2 and TRBJ1-1, with D unresolved. CDR3 length equals 14 residues. Germline-derived CDR1 and CDR2 are SGHTA and FQGNSA. V lost 2 bases to trimming and J lost 4 bases, with 11 bases between them. CDR3 in amino acids: CASSLLSGVTEAFF. The DNA for the CDR3 is TGTGCCAGCAGCTTATTAAGTGGAGTCACTGAAGCTTTCTTT.

Only a few counts were recorded for this clone. The genes are TRBV28 and TRBJ2-1; 7 nucleotides line up with TRBD1. With 2 bases clipped from V and 6 bases from J, the junction kept 4 bases outside the gene matches. The length of the CDR3 is 14 residues. Germline CDR1 is MDHEN and CDR2 is SYDVKM. CDR3 in amino acids: CASSLGGQLNEQFF. Here the CDR3 DNA reads TGTGCCAGCAGTTTAGGGGGACAGCTCAATGAGCAGTTCTTC.

V gene TRBV19 combines with J gene TRBJ1-1; the D gene is possibly TRBD1 (5 bases). The CDR3 contains 15 residues. V lost 6 bases and J lost 5, with 19 bases in between. Germline CDR1 and CDR2: LNHDA and SQIVND (reference sequence). As DNA, the CDR3 is TGTGCCAGTAGCCAGACAGCTCAGGCGGGAACTGAAGCTTTCTTT. It is translated as CASSQTAQAGTEAFF.

V and J are TRBV7-2 and TRBJ1-1, with 11 bases matching TRBD1. This CDR3 is 14 amino acids long. V dropped 1 base and J dropped 11; count of bases not matched to a gene: 6. Germline CDR1 and CDR2: SGHTA and FQGNSA. The CDR3 DNA reads TGTGCCAGCAGCTTAGGGACAGGGGGCTTTGGGGCTTTCTTT. Amino acid sequence: CASSLGTGGFGAFF.

The rearrangement uses TRBV6-5 and TRBJ2-3; D unclear. V lost 6 bases to trimming and J lost 6 bases, with 10 bases between them. The germline CDR1 and CDR2 sequences are MNHEY and SVGAGI. This CDR3 contains 12 residues. For the CDR3, the DNA is TGTGCCAGCAGCTCTTCGAGGGATACGCAGTATTTT. Encoded protein: CASSSSRDTQYF.

The rearrangement uses TRBV4-3 and TRBJ2-1; perhaps TRBD1 as D (5 bases). Germline V gene sequence: CDR1 LGHNA, CDR2 YSLEER. The germline V and J ends were trimmed by 5 bases and 4 bases, with 6 bases remaining between them. This CDR3 contains 12 residues. CDR3 protein: CASSDRYNEQFF. CDR3 DNA sequence: TGCGCCAGCAGCGACAGATACAATGAGCAGTTCTTC.

The rearrangement uses TRBV18 and TRBJ1-2; 12 nucleotides line up with TRBD1. This CDR3 is 16 amino acids long. CDR1 is KGHSH, CDR2 LQKENI, per germline. J was trimmed by 4 bases and V by 2 bases; bases with no gene match: 5. The CDR3 nucleotides are TGTGCCAGCTCACCAGGGACAGGGGGCAGTAGCTATGGCTACACCTTC. It specifies CASSPGTGGSSYGYTF.

The chain carries TRBV5-4 and TRBJ2-3, with 10 positions matching TRBD2. The length of the CDR3 is 17 residues. After removal of 2 bases from V and 4 bases from J, the junction contained 10 bases not matched to a gene. The germline CDR1 and CDR2 sequences are SGHNT and YYREEE (reference sequence). The CDR3 DNA is TGTGCCAGCAGCTTAGTGAGCGGGGGGGCCGGGGCAGATACGCAGTATTTT. This encodes CASSLVSGGAGADTQYF.

The chain has TRBV19 and TRBJ2-3; TRBD1 aligns across 8 bases. This CDR3 comprises 15 residues. Germline V gene sequence: CDR1 LNHDA, CDR2 SQIVND (reference sequence). J lost 0 bases, V lost 6 bases, and 5 bases had no gene match. The CDR3, as DNA: TGTGCCAGTAGCGGGACAGGTTGGAGCACAGATACGCAGTATTTT. Protein: CASSGTGWSTDTQYF.

The chain couples TRBV28 to TRBJ1-6, with D possibly TRBD1 on 6 matching bases. Trimming pared 2 bases from V and 10 bases from J, leaving 12 bases between. CDR1 and CDR2 (germline): MDHEN, SYDVKM. The CDR3 runs to 14 residues. The CDR3 DNA reads as TGTGCCAGCAGTTTAGGACAGTTGGGATCACCCCTCCACTTT. Its translation: CASSLGQLGSPLHF.

The V gene is TRBV27, the J gene TRBJ2-1; perhaps TRBD1 as D (6 bases). With 1 base removed from V and 7 bases from J, the gap between germline ends came to 20 bases. CDR3 length equals 17 residues. Germline CDR1 is MNHEY and CDR2 is SMNVEV (reference sequence). The CDR3 nucleotides read TGTGCCAGCAGTTTATTTCGGAAGGTGACAGGCCCAAATGAGCAGTTCTTC. It codes for CASSLFRKVTGPNEQFF.

The rearrangement links TRBV28 to TRBJ1-2, with D unclear. CDR3 length: 12 residues. Trimming cost V 7 bases and J 6 bases, with 12 bases left between them. The germline V gene has CDR1 MDHEN and CDR2 SYDVKM. The CDR3 protein is CASTHRSDGYTF. CDR3 bases: TGTGCCAGCACCCACAGATCAGATGGCTACACCTTC.

The chain has TRBV30 and TRBJ2-2; 11 bases are a match to TRBD2. Per the germline V gene, CDR1 is GTSNPN and CDR2 is SVGIG (reference sequence). Losses at the gene ends were 2 bases for V and 7 bases for J; bases not matched to a gene: 6. The length of the CDR3 is 15 residues. In nucleotides, the CDR3 is TGTGCCTGGAGTCGTATCACTAGCGGGAGCGGGGAGCTGTTTTTT. Protein product: CAWSRITSGSGELFF.